This T cell receptor (beta chain) came from a study of shared clonotypes between healthy human individuals (dated by TCRdb to about 2020). Background for the entire study: The cohort comprised a couple of women and three men aged 18 to 49 years. Blood TCR repertoires of several healthy adults were deeply sequenced to estimate repertoire size and the extent of clonotype sharing between individuals. Libraries were prepared and TCR repertoires were sequenced by different laboratories using diverse techniques, in order to increase sequencing depth and limit assay-specific biases. For each donor, CD4 naive and CD4 memory were each given three plates, CD8 naive was given two plates, and CD8 memory was given one plate. Per donor, leukapheresis produced somewhere between about 0.94 and 9.5 billion PBMCs.

The germline V gene provides CDR1 MNHEY and CDR2 SVGAGI. The germline ends are 6 bases apart after V is trimmed by 0 bases and J by 3 bases. The CDR3, cysteine through phenylalanine, is 13 amino acids long. CDR3 DNA is the only sequence kept; it has 39 bases, read in frame from the first base. Using the deep immunoSEQ assay, multiplex PCR amplified TCR CDR3 regions from genomic DNA. Extracted genomic DNA from each cell subset was distributed evenly across all wells of several immunoSEQ 96-well plates, and each plate was treated as a replicate. For sorted subsets, each replicate PCR was loaded with around 220 ng genomic DNA, equivalent to 30,000 or so T cell genomes. Purified libraries were quantified with a Qubit 3.0 fluorometer, sized on a Bioanalyzer 2100, and re-quantified with the KAPA Library Quantification kit. Each immunoSEQ 96-well plate was sequenced on its own single-read 150-cycle Illumina NextSeq 550 flow cell. Per the source publication's procedure: Because the immunoSEQ output held only junctional sequences and lacked quality scores, the filtering could not match the filtering applied to full-length reads. Sequences were annotated with PyIR, a Python wrapper for IgBLAST v1.9, and V/J genes and CDR3 were assigned using IMGT germline references. Reads with weak V/J assignments (E-value above 1e-6), missing CDR3, stop codons, out-of-frame junctions, or ambiguous translated residues were removed. V3J clonotypes were defined by identical inferred V gene, J gene, and CDR3 amino acid sequence. Percentage overlap between repertoires was calculated by dividing the number of shared unique clonotypes by the size of the smaller repertoire. Three approaches were used to assess repertoire richness: RTK rarefaction, the Chao1 estimator, and Recon v2.1 estimates of unobserved clonotypes. Generation probabilities for all TCRbeta clonotypes obtained by the gDNA method from a handful of donors were computed using OLGA. As stored in TCRdb, this immuneACCESS dataset retains in-frame rearrangements with V and J assigned. A fraction of the clones does not appear; measured against another copy, unresolved V genes explain less than half of the discrepancy, and the remainder lacks a known reason. The DNA was the basis for D and trimming; V, J and clone size are from that table. The sample table holds some 2.1 million clones, of which roughly 93% were seen once. The ten biggest clones cover around 1.7% of the sample.

In regard to this clone: This clone's antigen is unknown. Per-base qualities were not stored, and no clone one base away is much larger. The sample contains more than one DNA sequence encoding this CDR3.

The full study reports these points: Estimated clonotype richness was generally larger for naive than for memory subsets. When several donors were compared, the shared fraction of clonotypes was 5% to 6.5% for naive CD4, around 4% for naive CD8, 2% to 2.5% for memory CD4, and less than 0.45% for memory CD8. The genetic and exposure-history diversity represented was limited by the small number of donors. Incomplete sequencing was indicated by rarefaction of sorted-subset datasets, despite the large sequencing depth. Only blood was sampled, and tissue TCR repertoires likely differ from those in blood. Pairwise subsampling led to the expectation that sequencing depth would affect the degree of clonotype sharing among donors. Compared with non-shared clonotypes, the clonotypes found in all four sorted-subset donors had higher generation probabilities.

CD8 naive samples were obtained by positive selection for CCR7 among CD45RO-negative cells, yielding a CD45RA+CCR7+ population from which TemRA cells were excluded. Healthy HIV-negative adults with no recently reported acute infections or vaccinations were included as donors. Every donor was a Caucasian adult residing in Nashville, Tennessee, USA. Blood was obtained by leukapheresis, after which PBMCs were separated by Ficoll-Histopaque density gradient centrifugation and cryopreserved in liquid nitrogen vapor phase. Analytical flow cytometry was used to check the purity and quantity of each magnetically sorted T cell population. From each sorted fraction, genomic DNA was isolated and quantified by UV absorbance on a Nanodrop 2000c.

The V and J segments used are TRBV6-5 and TRBJ2-7, with no confidently assigned D gene. This TCR was recovered from a man aged 18-30 years in good health. Some clones in this sample may be carry-over from other donors' samples. Sample: naive CD8+ T cells from PBMCs. The cell subset or site label, as the study defines it: CD45RA+CCR7+. CDR3 loop: CASSYSGNYEQYF. In nucleotides, the sequence is TGTGCCAGCAGTTACTCTGGCAACTACGAGCAGTACTTC.